These 3 T cell receptor beta chains were all obtained from the same sample, sequenced in a study of T-cell memory formation after mild COVID-19. From the 5' RACE reads, TCRdb called clonotypes with MiXCR, one entry per CDR3 protein. In the table there are more than 250,000 distinct CDR3 sequences, about a sixth of which are singletons. The sequencing input was PBMCs or a T cell subset sorted from them (not recorded which). These receptors were collected from a man between 18 and 29 years old who had mild COVID-19 (a few samples of this study predate the infection). Cell type and time point are not known.

This clonotype has more than one count but fewer than ten. This rearrangement joins TRBV15 to TRBJ2-1; D possibly corresponds to TRBD1 (5 bases). From germline, CDR1 is LNHNV and CDR2 YYDKDF (reference sequence). The CDR3 runs 15 residues. The V end lost 5 bases, the J end lost 6 bases, and 17 bases lay between the germline ends. This chain's CDR3 is CATSWEGVGTNEQFF. Here the CDR3 DNA reads TGTGCCACCAGCTGGGAAGGGGTGGGTACCAATGAGCAGTTCTTC.

This clonotype was detected only a few times. V is TRBV7-2 and J is TRBJ2-3; 15 bases are shared with TRBD2. Looked up from germline, CDR1 is SGHTA and CDR2 is FQGNSA. V lost 5 bases and J lost 6; bases outside the gene matches: 0. CDR3 size: 14 residues. CDR3 sequence: CASSGTSGGDTQYF. The CDR3 nucleotides read TGTGCCAGCAGCGGGACTAGCGGGGGGGATACGCAGTATTTT.

In this sample, this clonotype turned up a few times. The chain joins TRBV28 to TRBJ2-5; D is ambiguous. In germline, CDR1 is MDHEN, CDR2 SYDVKM. There are 15 residues in the CDR3. V was clipped by 0 bases and J by 7 bases, with 15 bases between them. DNA for the CDR3: TGTGCCAGCAGTTTATGGGGTCTGACCGGGCTGACCCAGTACTTC. This codes for CASSLWGLTGLTQYF.